A single sample is the source of the 16 T cell receptor beta chains below, sequenced in a study of cytomegalovirus exposure and HLA in healthy donors. The PCR used 60 Vbeta and 13 Jbeta primers. Clones were read by immunoSEQ multiplex PCR, and TCRdb kept only the in-frame ones, dropping some. This table holds about 62,000 clones, about 79% found once. Input material: PBMCs. The source is a man aged 55-75 years in good health and CMV-seropositive.

The rearrangement links TRBV4-1 to TRBJ2-7, with D perhaps matching TRBD1 (7 bases). Germline CDR1 is MGHRA and CDR2 is YSYEKL. This CDR3 contains 18 residues. The germline V and J ends were trimmed by 4 bases and 3 bases, with 25 bases remaining between them. CDR3 protein: CASSLNSDRQGGIYEQYF. In nucleotides, the CDR3 is TGCGCCAGCAGCCTGAATTCTGATCGGCAGGGGGGAATCTACGAGCAGTACTTC.

The chain recombines TRBV5-6 with TRBJ1-3, with D possibly being TRBD1 (5 bases). This CDR3 has 15 amino acids. The germline V gene has CDR1 SGHDT and CDR2 YYEEEE. Trimming took off 2 bases at V and 5 bases at J, with 14 bases between the two ends. The CDR3 bases are TGTGCCAGCAGCTTTAGGGAGGGGAGCCGAAACACCATATATTTT. Residues: CASSFREGSRNTIYF.

Only a few counts were recorded for this clone. The V gene is TRBV15, the J gene TRBJ2-3; 7 bases match TRBD1. J gave up 4 bases and V 3 bases, and 4 bases lay outside the gene matches. This CDR3 is 14 amino acids long. CDR1 LNHNV and CDR2 YYDKDF come from the germline V gene (reference sequence). CDR3 sequence (DNA): TGTGCCACCAGCAGTCCGAGGGGGCCAGATACGCAGTATTTT. It yields the protein CATSSPRGPDTQYF. Supplemented by reference TRBV15 and TRBJ2-3, the full variable domain reads DAMVIQNPRYQVTQFGKPVTLSCSQTLNHNVMYWYQQKSSQAPKLLFHYYDKDFNNEADTPDNFQSRRPNTSFCFLDIRSPGLGDTAMYLCATSSPRGPDTQYFGPGTRLTVL.

This chain connects TRBV7-8 to TRBJ2-3, with TRBD2 matching 8 bases. The CDR3 runs to 17 residues. V lost 5 bases and J lost 0; bases outside the gene matches: 10. The germline CDR1 and CDR2 sequences are SGHVS and FQNEAQ. The CDR3 DNA reads TGTGCCAGCAGCGCTAGCGGGCTTACTACTAGCACAGATACGCAGTATTTT. This codes for CASSASGLTTSTDTQYF.

The chain is built from TRBV11-3 and TRBJ2-7; 8 bases line up with TRBD1. Germline V CDR1 and CDR2: SGHNT, YENEEA. J was trimmed by 1 base and V by 2 bases; bases with no gene match: 7. This CDR3 is built from 16 residues. The DNA of the CDR3 is TGTGCCAGCAGCTTACTCTGGACAGGGAGGTCCTACGAGCAGTACTTC. Encoded protein: CASSLLWTGRSYEQYF.

This chain connects TRBV6-1 to TRBJ2-1; TRBD2 matches 8 bases. The CDR3 length is 14 residues. The J segment lost 5 bases and the V segment lost 5 bases, leaving 5 bases of the junction unmatched. Germline lookup yields CDR1 MNHNS and CDR2 SASEGT. In DNA form, the CDR3 reads TGTGCCAGCAGTCTCCGCGGGGGGAACAATGAGCAGTTCTTC. This sequence encodes CASSLRGGNNEQFF.

The chain carries TRBV29-1 and TRBJ2-3, with a tentative D call TRBD2 (6 bases). The V and J ends lost 5 bases and 6 bases respectively, with 9 bases between them. Germline loops: CDR1 SQVTM, CDR2 ANQGSEA. CDR3 size: 11 residues. The CDR3 nucleotides are TGCAGCGTTCGGGCGGGGGATACGCAGTATTTT. Its protein is CSVRAGDTQYF.

This clone was observed a handful of times. V and J are TRBV5-1 and TRBJ2-7, with TRBD1 identical over 7 bases. This CDR3 spans 16 amino acids. Trimming removed 7 bases from V and 0 bases from J; junction bases left unmatched: 13. Germline loops: CDR1 SGHRS, CDR2 YFSETQ. CDR3 sequence: CASGQRATGSSYEQYF. CDR3 nucleotides: TGCGCCAGCGGCCAAAGGGCGACAGGGAGCTCCTACGAGCAGTACTTC.

CDR3 DNA: TGCGCCAGCACAGGGGGTTCTAATTCACCCCTCCACTTT. Residues: CASTGGSNSPLHF. The V and J genes are TRBV5-1 and TRBJ1-6, with 7 bases that match TRBD1. Germline CDR1 SGHRS, CDR2 YFSETQ. The CDR3 contains 13 residues. The J segment lost 6 bases and the V segment lost 6 bases, leaving 3 bases of the junction unmatched.

The rearrangement links TRBV2 to TRBJ1-1; TRBD1 might be the D (5 bases). The CDR3 sequence is 15 residues long. The ends were cut back, 4 bases at V and 6 bases at J, with 18 bases in the middle. From germline, CDR1 is SNHLY and CDR2 FYNNEI. The CDR3 is CASSGLLGAASEAFF. As DNA, the CDR3 is TGTGCCAGCAGTGGTTTATTAGGGGCGGCCTCTGAAGCTTTCTTT.

J is TRBJ2-1 and V is TRBV5-1; 8 bases map to TRBD1. Trimming cost V 0 bases and J 6 bases; bases outside gene matches: 5. Germline assignment: CDR1 SGHRS and CDR2 YFSETQ. The CDR3 loop spans 15 amino acids. DNA of the CDR3: TGCGCCAGCAGCTTGGCACAGGGGGGTGCCAATGAGCAGTTCTTC. It translates to CASSLAQGGANEQFF.

J is TRBJ2-7 and V is TRBV5-6; perhaps TRBD1 as D (5 bases). The CDR3 is 13 residues long. The V gene's germline CDR1 is SGHDT and CDR2 YYEEEE. V lost 4 bases to trimming and J lost 2 bases, with 10 bases between them. The CDR3 loop is CASSGGATYEQYF. The CDR3 DNA follows: TGTGCCAGCAGCGGTGGGGCCACCTACGAGCAGTACTTC. The entire variable domain, with the rest obtained from reference TRBV5-6 and TRBJ2-7, is as follows: DAGVTQSPTHLIKTRGQQVTLRCSPKSGHDTVSWYQQALGQGPQFIFQYYEEEERQRGNFPDRFSGHQFPNYSSELNVNALLLGDSALYLCASSGGATYEQYFGPGTRLTVT.

J is TRBJ1-2 and V is TRBV6-6; TRBD1 agrees at 9 bases. The V segment lost 5 bases and the J segment 8 bases; nucleotides outside the gene matches: 12. In germline, CDR1 is MNHNY, CDR2 SVGAGI (reference sequence). The CDR3 loop spans 15 amino acids. This CDR3 reads CASSPGRTGDLGYTF. The CDR3 nucleotides read TGTGCCAGCAGTCCTGGGCGGACAGGGGATTTAGGCTACACCTTC.

The genes are TRBV9 and TRBJ2-1; TRBD2 matches 11 bases. The CDR3 spans 15 residues. J lost 4 bases, V lost 1 base, and 1 base had no gene match. Per germline, CDR1 SGDLS and CDR2 YYNGEE. The CDR3 is CASSVTSGGYNEQFF. CDR3 bases: TGTGCCAGCAGCGTAACTAGCGGGGGTTACAATGAGCAGTTCTTC.

This sequence joins TRBV29-1 and TRBJ1-6, with 8 bases fitting TRBD1. J gave up 9 bases and V 7 bases, and 8 bases lay outside the gene matches. Germline V gives CDR1 SQVTM, CDR2 ANQGSEA. There are 13 residues in the CDR3. The CDR3 bases are TGCAGCGCGACGGACAGGGAAGGTTCACCCCTCCACTTT. It is translated as CSATDREGSPLHF.

In this sample, this clone turned up once. This chain uses TRBV16 with TRBJ1-1; the D gene is possibly TRBD1 (5 bases). V lost 10 bases, J lost 3 bases, and 15 bases lay in between. Germline V CDR1 and CDR2: KGHSY, FQNENV. This CDR3 has 13 amino acids. DNA for the CDR3: TGTGCCACTACTCTTGGAGGGGACACTGAAGCTTTCTTT. Its protein is CATTLGGDTEAFF.